The sequence of this T cell receptor (beta chain) was determined in a study of T-cell memory formation after mild COVID-19 (dated by TCRdb to about 2021). About the full investigation: TCR sequence clusters from the two donors were largely donor specific. T-cell clones expanding and contracting after mild COVID-19 in two donors were tracked by longitudinal TCRalpha and TCRbeta repertoire sequencing. The cohort was made up of two young adult volunteers, one female and one male, who were previously healthy.

According to the germline V gene, CDR1 reads MDHEN and CDR2 reads SYDVKM. The CDR3 covers 11 residues, taking in both the cysteine and the valine. Only the CDR3 region is kept as DNA, spanning 33 bases read in frame from base 1. V and J lose 2 bases and 7 bases, and a span of 6 bases separates them. PBMCs were isolated by Ficoll-Paque density gradient centrifugation. The data were produced on an Illumina NovaSeq 6000. cDNA libraries for TCRalpha and TCRbeta were prepared by 5'RACE using constant-segment primers, with sample barcodes and unique molecular identifiers added. RNA was extracted from every sample with Trizol reagent. Amplification of the libraries took two PCR steps, and the second step added a second sample barcode plus Illumina TruSeq adapters. Sequencing of libraries was performed on an Illumina NovaSeq with 2 x 150 bp paired-end reads. In the authors' own workflow: Demultiplexing of reads and collapsing into UMI-guided consensus sequences were performed with migec v1.2.7. Using mixcr v2.1.11, UMI consensuses were aligned to TRA and TRB V and J templates and then assembled into clonotypes. Expanded or contracted clonotypes were those called significant by both edgeR and NoisET, with noise models trained on biological replicates. For edgeR calls, the thresholds were a false discovery rate-adjusted p below 0.01 and a log2 fold-change of 1. As an exploratory analysis of dynamics, PCA with hierarchical clustering was applied to max-normalized trajectories of the 1000 most abundant clonotypes. Separately sequenced CD4+ and CD8+ repertoires were used to assign a CD4 or CD8 phenotype to each responding clone. TCRdb applied fastp at Q25 and MiXCR to the public reads, then kept only in-frame beta chains. For every CDR3 protein sequence, its rows merge into one entry that carries the most common genes and DNA. The V and J calls and clone size come from TCRdb's table, not from the authors' own analysis. The sample table holds approximately 150,000 distinct CDR3 sequences, of which 13% were seen once. Approximately 3.3% of the sample is in the top ten clones.

The study at large found these results: Some responding clones were detected in pre-infection memory, which suggested that pre-existing cross-reactive memory T cells had joined the SARS-CoV-2 response. Contracting CD4+ clones appeared mostly in the CM and EM memory subsets, whereas CD8+ clones were enriched in EMRA. Clones contracting from day 15 to 85 had balanced CD4/CD8 phenotypes, while a second wave expanding from day 15 to 37 was biased towards CD4+. The second-wave clones that peaked on day 37 were not confirmed to be SARS-CoV-2 specific. The study included only a couple of mild cases, and larger cohorts that include severe cases with pre-infection samples were judged to be necessary.

In its sample, this clonotype was seen a few times. It has no known antigen specificity. It has no much larger one-base neighbor in the sample; base qualities were not kept. The chain employs TRBV28 and TRBJ2-7; the D gene assignment is ambiguous. The TCR sequence derives from a man aged 18-30 years who had mild COVID-19 (a few samples of this study predate the infection). The sample titles of this study are shuffled in the database, so cell type and time point are left out; the donor was told from shared clones. Sequenced sample: PBMCs or a T cell subset sorted from them (not recorded which). CDR3 loop: CASSLRGEQYV. The nucleotide sequence reads TGTGCCAGCAGTTTACGTGGGGAGCAGTACGTC.